The 23 T cell receptor beta chains below come from one sample, sequenced in a study of shared clonotypes between healthy human individuals. The assay was immunoSEQ multiplex PCR, and TCRdb's table has in-frame clones only and misses some. The sample lists 1.4 million to 1.5 million clones; approximately 96% were seen once. Input material: naive CD4+ T cells sorted from blood. Documented subset: CD45RA+ positively selected. All receptors come from a man under 40 in good health.

The table lists this clone with a few counts. V and J are TRBV7-9 and TRBJ2-5, with no clear D. The length of the CDR3 is 11 residues. CDR1 SEHNR and CDR2 FQNEAQ come from the germline V gene (reference sequence). V shed 3 bases and J shed 2 bases, with 1 base lying between them. CDR3 residues: CASSFQETQYF. The DNA for the CDR3 is TGTGCCAGCAGCTTTCAAGAGACCCAGTACTTC. Using reference TRBV7-9 and TRBJ2-5 for the parts outside the CDR3, the full variable domain is DTGVSQNPRHKITKRGQNVTFRCDPISEHNRLYWYRQTLGQGPEFLTYFQNEAQLEKSRLLSDRFSAERPKGSFSTLEIQRTEQGDSAMYLCASSFQETQYFGPGTRLLVL.

V gene TRBV2 combines with J gene TRBJ1-5, with D uncertain. Germline V lookup: CDR1 SNHLY, CDR2 FYNNEI. Trimming left V 3 bases short and J 4 bases short, with 7 bases between. There are 13 residues in the CDR3. CDR3 amino acids: CASSDQLNQPQHF. DNA for the CDR3: TGTGCCAGCAGTGATCAACTTAATCAGCCCCAGCATTTT.

This chain connects TRBV6-5 to TRBJ1-1; TRBD1 agrees at 7 bases. Germline V lookup: CDR1 MNHEY, CDR2 SVGAGI. V gave up 0 bases and J gave up 5 bases; unmatched junction bases: 6. The CDR3 totals 15 residues. The chain's CDR3 is CASSYSEYRGTEAFF. In DNA form, the CDR3 reads TGTGCCAGCAGTTACTCGGAGTACAGGGGAACTGAAGCTTTCTTT.

This clone was detected once. The genes are TRBV15 and TRBJ2-1; possible D gene TRBD2, 6 bases. The germline gives CDR1 LNHNV, CDR2 YYDKDF (reference sequence). V lost 5 bases and J lost 3, with 14 bases in between. The CDR3 runs to 15 residues. CDR3 bases: TGTGCCACCAGCCGAGGAGGGGCTAGCTACAATGAGCAGTTCTTC. Translation: CATSRGGASYNEQFF.

The genes are TRBV28 and TRBJ1-5; D possibly corresponds to TRBD1 (6 bases). The ends were cut back, 2 bases at V and 0 bases at J, with 8 bases in the middle. Per germline, CDR1 MDHEN and CDR2 SYDVKM. The CDR3 has 15 residues. CDR3 in amino acids: CASSLAGASNQPQHF. Written as DNA, the CDR3 is TGTGCCAGCAGTTTAGCGGGGGCTAGCAATCAGCCCCAGCATTTT.

This chain uses TRBV6-1 with TRBJ2-4; D may correspond to TRBD1 or TRBD2 (5 bases each). With 4 bases removed from V and 2 bases from J, the gap between germline ends came to 6 bases. The CDR3 spans 13 residues. Germline assignment: CDR1 MNHNS and CDR2 SASEGT. CDR3 amino acids: CASSGGPKNIQYF. In DNA form, the CDR3 reads TGTGCCAGCAGTGGGGGACCCAAAAACATTCAGTACTTC.

The chain recombines TRBV7-8 with TRBJ2-5; either TRBD1 or TRBD2 may supply D (5 bases each). The CDR3 is 16 amino acids. Germline V lookup: CDR1 SGHVS, CDR2 FQNEAQ. V lost 4 bases, J lost 3 bases, and 18 bases lay in between. The CDR3 DNA reads as TGTGCCAGCAGCTCTCCCCTGGGACGGATGGAAGAGACCCAGTACTTC. Translating it yields CASSSPLGRMEETQYF.

A single count supports this clone. The rearrangement links TRBV11-2 to TRBJ2-7, with 12 bases identical to TRBD1. CDR1 and CDR2 from the germline V gene are SGHAT and FQNNGV. The CDR3 is 15 amino acids. V lost 5 bases, J lost 6 bases, and 8 bases stayed unmatched. DNA for the CDR3: TGTGCCAGCAGCCCATGGGACAGGGGGCAAGGCGAGCAGTACTTC. Translation gives CASSPWDRGQGEQYF.

This sequence joins TRBV4-1 and TRBJ1-2, with D perhaps matching TRBD1 (5 bases). V was cut by 0 bases and J by 4 bases, with 9 bases left in between. The CDR3 length is 14 residues. Germline loops: CDR1 MGHRA, CDR2 YSYEKL. CDR3 coding DNA: TGCGCCAGCAGCCAAGACCCAGGGACCTATGGCTACACCTTC. It encodes CASSQDPGTYGYTF.

Details on this clone: This specimen includes other DNA sequences encoding the same CDR3. This sequence joins TRBV20-1 and TRBJ2-1; D is undetermined. Trimming shortened V by 0 bases and J by 9 bases, and 6 bases separated the two germline ends. Looked up from germline, CDR1 is DFQATT and CDR2 is SNEGSKA (reference sequence). This CDR3 region has 11 residues. CDR3 amino acids: CSARDRSEQFF. The CDR3 coding sequence is TGCAGTGCTAGAGATAGAAGTGAGCAGTTCTTC.

The CDR3 DNA reads as TGTGCCAGCAGCCTCAGGAGCCTCACAGATACGCAGTATTTT. Translating gives CASSLRSLTDTQYF. The chain links TRBV28 to TRBJ2-3; D unclear. The CDR3 covers 14 residues. V lost 6 bases and J 2 bases, leaving 12 bases between the germline ends. The germline V gene encodes CDR1 MDHEN and CDR2 SYDVKM. Together with reference TRBV28 and TRBJ2-3, the CDR3 gives the full variable domain: DVKVTQSSRYLVKRTGEKVFLECVQDMDHENMFWYRQDPGLGLRLIYFSYDVKMKEKGDIPEGYSVSREKKERFSLILESASTNQTSMYLCASSLRSLTDTQYFGPGTRLTVL.

The chain employs TRBV5-8 and TRBJ2-5; 8 bases are shared with TRBD2. V shed 2 bases and J 3 bases; nucleotides not matched to a gene: 3. Germline V gene data show CDR1 as SGHTS and CDR2 as YDEGEE. The length of the CDR3 is 14 residues. The CDR3 bases are TGTGCCAGCAGCTTTATACTAGCGGAAGAGACCCAGTACTTC. Its protein product is CASSFILAEETQYF.

The rearrangement links TRBV7-9 to TRBJ2-1; D is possibly TRBD2 (6 bases). The CDR3 has 16 residues. V dropped 0 bases and J dropped 4 bases, with 13 bases sitting between them. The germline V gene encodes CDR1 SEHNR and CDR2 FQNEAQ (reference sequence). CDR3 region: CASSLAGGTVYNEQFF. The CDR3, as DNA: TGTGCCAGCAGCTTAGCGGGAGGAACGGTATACAATGAGCAGTTCTTC.

This sequence joins TRBV21-1 and TRBJ1-5; the DNA was not compared with TRBD1, the D call given in the table. TRBV21-1 is listed as a pseudogene. CDR3 length equals 17 residues. CDR3 loop: CASSRWARRPHDQPQHF. In DNA, the CDR3 is TGTGCCAGCAGCAGATGGGCCCGACGGCCCCACGATCAGCCCCAGCATTTT.

CDR3 nucleotide sequence: TGTGCCAGCAGCGTAAGCGGGAGTCCTCCCTACGAGCAGTACTTC. Protein: CASSVSGSPPYEQYF. The chain couples TRBV9 to TRBJ2-7; 8 nucleotides match TRBD2. Germline V gives CDR1 SGDLS, CDR2 YYNGEE. The CDR3 is 15 amino acids. Trimming took 1 base from V and 2 from J; bases not matched to a gene: 5.

To note about this clone: Distinct nucleotide sequences in the sample also encode this CDR3. This chain connects TRBV20-1 to TRBJ2-3; no clear D gene. This CDR3 has 10 residues. CDR1 is DFQATT, CDR2 SNEGSKA, per germline (reference sequence). V lost 3 bases, J lost 6 bases, and 4 bases lay in between. Here the CDR3 DNA reads TGCAGTGCTAGGGCCGATACGCAGTATTTT. Encoded protein: CSARADTQYF.

J is TRBJ1-3 and V is TRBV6-1, with 10 bases aligning to TRBD1. Trimming cost V 3 bases and J 1 base; bases outside gene matches: 6. This CDR3 spans 17 amino acids. CDR1 is MNHNS and CDR2 is SASEGT in the germline V gene. In nucleotides, the CDR3 is TGTGCCAGCAGTGAGGGGGACAGGGGACTTTCTGGAAACACCATATATTTT. It specifies CASSEGDRGLSGNTIYF.

The chain recombines TRBV5-1 with TRBJ2-1; possibly TRBD1 for D (5 bases). This CDR3 is built from 20 residues. Germline CDR1 reads SGHRS; CDR2 reads YFSETQ. Trimming removed 1 base at V and 10 bases at J, with 33 bases between. In nucleotides, the CDR3 is TGCGCCAGCAGCTTGCCTGACAGTGCCCCTGGCCCATATACAGCGACCGAGCAGTTCTTC. This translates into CASSLPDSAPGPYTATEQFF.

The chain links TRBV5-3 to TRBJ1-5, with 9 bases lining up with TRBD1. TRBV5-3 qualifies as an ORF whose function is uncertain. The CDR3 totals 18 residues. Losses at the gene ends were 5 bases for V and 7 bases for J; bases not matched to a gene: 19. The CDR3 nucleotides are TGTGCCAGAAGAGAGCCGGGACAGGGATTATCTGAAATCCAGCCCCAGCATTTT. It yields the protein CARREPGQGLSEIQPQHF.

The V call is TRBV25-1, the J call TRBJ2-7, with 8 bases lining up with TRBD1. The CDR3 is 14 residues long. V gave up 7 bases and J gave up 1 base; unmatched junction bases: 6. Germline V gene data show CDR1 as MGHDK and CDR2 as SYGVNS. DNA for the CDR3: TGTGCCAGCACCTCGGACAGGGAGTCCTACGAGCAGTACTTC. Its protein product is CASTSDRESYEQYF.

This sequence joins TRBV5-1 and TRBJ2-6; D remains ambiguous. Trimming removed 3 bases from V and 0 bases from J, with 7 bases in between. The V gene's germline CDR1 is SGHRS and CDR2 YFSETQ. The CDR3 covers 15 residues. This CDR3 reads CASSSISSGANVLTF. As DNA, the CDR3 is TGCGCCAGCAGCTCCATTAGCTCTGGGGCCAACGTCCTGACTTTC.

The chain uses TRBV5-4 and TRBJ1-1, with 9 bases that match TRBD1. The germline V gene has CDR1 SGHNT and CDR2 YYREEE (reference sequence). CDR3 length equals 14 residues. V trimming: 4 bases; J trimming: 7 bases; junction bases outside the gene matches: 8. CDR3 in amino acids: CASSDGQGRVEAFF. The CDR3 coding sequence is TGTGCCAGCAGCGACGGACAGGGGAGGGTTGAAGCTTTCTTT.

J is TRBJ1-3 and V is TRBV4-3; D gene unclear. Looked up from germline, CDR1 is LGHNA and CDR2 is YSLEER. The V gene lost 1 base and the J gene lost 2 bases, with 9 bases spanning the gap. This CDR3 is built from 15 residues. DNA of the CDR3: TGCGCCAGCAGCCAAGCCACTCGGCCTGGAAACACCATATATTTT. Translation gives CASSQATRPGNTIYF.